This T cell receptor (beta chain) was captured by sequencing in a study of regulatory T cells in long-lasting Graves disease. Trimming left V 4 bases short and J 6 bases short, with 14 bases between. CDR3 length equals 14 residues. Germline V gene sequence: CDR1 SGDLS, CDR2 YYNGEE. Described time point: persistent/refractory GD, antithyroid drugs over 5 years with positive TRAb. Researchers made the TCR library from RNA that was extracted from PBMCs. Xi'an, China, was home to the endocrinology department that provided patients. Arm-PCR of CDR3 regions and iRepertoire HTBI primers were the basis on which TCR beta libraries were built. TCRdb independently ran MiXCR on the multiplex PCR reads; one entry per CDR3 protein. The repertoire includes over 650,000 distinct CDR3 sequences, about 32% of them detected once, and under 50% sits in the top ten.

The chain carries TRBV9 and TRBJ2-1; D tentatively fits TRBD1 or TRBD2 (5 bases each). The sequencing here drew on peripheral blood mononuclear cells (PBMCs), taken when the disease was refractory, from a patient treated with antithyroid drugs. This TCR derives from a female donor with Graves disease. The CDR3 sequence: CASSPRRGSNEQFF. The CDR3, as DNA: TGTGCCAGCAGCCCCCGCCGGGGCTCCAATGAGCAGTTCTTC.